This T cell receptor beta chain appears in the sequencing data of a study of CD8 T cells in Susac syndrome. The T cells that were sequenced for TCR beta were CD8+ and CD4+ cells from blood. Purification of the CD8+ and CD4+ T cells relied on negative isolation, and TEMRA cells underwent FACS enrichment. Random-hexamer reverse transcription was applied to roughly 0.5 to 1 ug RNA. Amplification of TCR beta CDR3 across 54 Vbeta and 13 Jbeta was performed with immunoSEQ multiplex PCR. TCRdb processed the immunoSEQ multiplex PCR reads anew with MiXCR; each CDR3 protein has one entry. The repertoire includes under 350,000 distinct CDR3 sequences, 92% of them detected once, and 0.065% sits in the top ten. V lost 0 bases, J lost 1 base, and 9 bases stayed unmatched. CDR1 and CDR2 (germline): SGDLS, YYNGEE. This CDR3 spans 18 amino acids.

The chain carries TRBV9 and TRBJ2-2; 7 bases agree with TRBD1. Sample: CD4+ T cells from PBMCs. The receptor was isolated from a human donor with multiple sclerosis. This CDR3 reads CASSVGPPGQVNTGELFF. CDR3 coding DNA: TGTGCCAGCAGCGTAGGACCCCCTGGACAGGTGAACACCGGGGAGCTGTTTTTT.